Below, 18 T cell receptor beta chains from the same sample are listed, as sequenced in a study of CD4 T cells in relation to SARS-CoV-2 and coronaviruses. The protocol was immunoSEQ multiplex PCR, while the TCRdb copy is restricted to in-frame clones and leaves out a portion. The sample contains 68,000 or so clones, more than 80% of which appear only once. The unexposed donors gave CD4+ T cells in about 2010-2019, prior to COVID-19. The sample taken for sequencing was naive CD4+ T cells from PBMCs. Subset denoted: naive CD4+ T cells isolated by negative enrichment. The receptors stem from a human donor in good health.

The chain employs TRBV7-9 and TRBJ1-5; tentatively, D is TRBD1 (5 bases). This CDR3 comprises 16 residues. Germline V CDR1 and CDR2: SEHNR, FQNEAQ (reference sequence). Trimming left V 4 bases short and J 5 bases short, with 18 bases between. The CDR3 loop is CASSSWGDGGHQPQHF. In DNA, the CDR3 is TGTGCCAGCAGCTCCTGGGGTGACGGGGGACATCAGCCCCAGCATTTT.

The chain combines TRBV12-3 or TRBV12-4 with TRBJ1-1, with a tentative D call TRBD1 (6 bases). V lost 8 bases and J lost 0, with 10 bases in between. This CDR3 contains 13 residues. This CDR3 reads CASSQGLNTEAFF. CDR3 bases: TGTGCCAGCTCCCAGGGGTTGAACACTGAAGCTTTCTTT.

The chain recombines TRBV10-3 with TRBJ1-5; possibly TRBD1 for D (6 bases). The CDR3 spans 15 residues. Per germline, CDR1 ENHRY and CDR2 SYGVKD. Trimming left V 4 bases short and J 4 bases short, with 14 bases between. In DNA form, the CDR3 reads TGTGCCATCAGTGGAGGGGGGCAACTAAATCAGCCCCAGCATTTT. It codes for CAISGGGQLNQPQHF.

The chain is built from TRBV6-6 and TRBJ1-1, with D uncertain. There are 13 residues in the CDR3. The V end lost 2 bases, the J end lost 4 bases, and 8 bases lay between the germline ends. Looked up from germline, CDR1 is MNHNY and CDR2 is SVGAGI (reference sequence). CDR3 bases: TGTGCCAGCAGTTACCCGGGTGGCACTGAAGCTTTCTTT. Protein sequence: CASSYPGGTEAFF.

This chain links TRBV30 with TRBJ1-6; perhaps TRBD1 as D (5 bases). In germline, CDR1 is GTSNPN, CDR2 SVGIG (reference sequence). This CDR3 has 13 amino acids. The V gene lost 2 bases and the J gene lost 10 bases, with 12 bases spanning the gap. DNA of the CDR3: TGTGCCTGGAGTTTGGTCAGGGAATCACCCCTCCACTTT. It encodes CAWSLVRESPLHF.

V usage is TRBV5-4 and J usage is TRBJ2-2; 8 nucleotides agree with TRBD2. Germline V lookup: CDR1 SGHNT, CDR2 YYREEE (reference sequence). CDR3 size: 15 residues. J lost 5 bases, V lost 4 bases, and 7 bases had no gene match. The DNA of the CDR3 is TGTGCCAGCAGCCGACCCGGGGGGGAAACCGGGGAGCTGTTTTTT. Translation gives CASSRPGGETGELFF.

The CDR3 region is CASSQEQRTEAFF. The DNA for the CDR3 is TGTGCCAGCAGCCAGGAGCAGAGGACTGAAGCTTTCTTT. The genes are TRBV3-1 (or the pseudogene TRBV3-2) and TRBJ1-1; no firm D call. This CDR3 is 13 amino acids long. V was cut by 3 bases and J by 5 bases, with 10 bases left in between. Per germline, CDR1 LGHDT and CDR2 YNNKEL (reference sequence).

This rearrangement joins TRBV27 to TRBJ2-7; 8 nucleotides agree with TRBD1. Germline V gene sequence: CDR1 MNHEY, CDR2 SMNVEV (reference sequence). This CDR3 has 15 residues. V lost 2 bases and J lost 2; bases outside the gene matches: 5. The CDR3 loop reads CASSLKSGGPYEQYF. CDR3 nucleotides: TGTGCCAGCAGTTTAAAGTCAGGGGGCCCCTACGAGCAGTACTTC.

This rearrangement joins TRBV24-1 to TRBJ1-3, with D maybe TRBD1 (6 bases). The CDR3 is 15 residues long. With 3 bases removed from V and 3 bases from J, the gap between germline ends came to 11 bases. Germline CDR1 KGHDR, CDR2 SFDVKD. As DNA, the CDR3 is TGTGCCACCAGTGATCCCGGCAGGGGTGGAAACACCATATATTTT. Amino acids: CATSDPGRGGNTIYF.

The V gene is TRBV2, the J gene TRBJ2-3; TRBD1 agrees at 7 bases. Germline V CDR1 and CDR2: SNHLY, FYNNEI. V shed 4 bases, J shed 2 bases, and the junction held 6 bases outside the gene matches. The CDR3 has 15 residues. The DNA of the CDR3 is TGTGCCAGCAGTGGGGACAGTCTTCTCACAGATACGCAGTATTTT. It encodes CASSGDSLLTDTQYF.

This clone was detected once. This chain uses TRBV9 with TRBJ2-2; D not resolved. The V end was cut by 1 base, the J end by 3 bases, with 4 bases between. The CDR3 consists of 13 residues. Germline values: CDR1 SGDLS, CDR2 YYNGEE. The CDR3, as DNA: TGTGCCAGCAGCGTACTCTACACCGGGGAGCTGTTTTTT. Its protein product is CASSVLYTGELFF. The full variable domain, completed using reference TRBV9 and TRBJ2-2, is DSGVTQTPKHLITATGQRVTLRCSPRSGDLSVYWYQQSLDQGLQFLIQYYNGEERAKGNILERFSAQQFPDLHSELNLSSLELGDSALYFCASSVLYTGELFFGEGSRLTVL.

CDR3 region: CASSWTRSRETQYF. CDR3 nucleotides: TGTGCCAGCAGCTGGACTAGGTCTCGGGAGACCCAGTACTTC. V gene TRBV5-4 combines with J gene TRBJ2-5; TRBD2 matches at 7 bases. Germline CDR1 SGHNT, CDR2 YYREEE (reference sequence). The CDR3 is made up of 14 amino acids. Germline trimming cut 3 bases from V and 5 bases from J; bases unmatched to any gene: 7.

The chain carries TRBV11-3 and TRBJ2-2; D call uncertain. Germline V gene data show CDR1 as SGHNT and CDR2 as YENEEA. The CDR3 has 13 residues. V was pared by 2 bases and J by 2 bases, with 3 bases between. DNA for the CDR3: TGTGCCAGCAGCTTATCCAACACCGGGGAGCTGTTTTTT. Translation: CASSLSNTGELFF.

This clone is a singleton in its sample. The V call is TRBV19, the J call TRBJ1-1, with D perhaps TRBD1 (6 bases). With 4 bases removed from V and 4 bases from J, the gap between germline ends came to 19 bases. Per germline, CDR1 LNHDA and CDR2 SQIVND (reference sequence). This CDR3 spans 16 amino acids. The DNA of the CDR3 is TGTGCCAGTAGTACACTAGGGGGATTGGGGGGCACTGAAGCTTTCTTT. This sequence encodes CASSTLGGLGGTEAFF.

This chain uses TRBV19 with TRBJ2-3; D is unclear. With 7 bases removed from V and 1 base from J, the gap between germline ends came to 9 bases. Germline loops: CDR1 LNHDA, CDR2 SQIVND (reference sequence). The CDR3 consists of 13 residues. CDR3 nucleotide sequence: TGTGCCAGTACGGTATCTGGCACAGATACGCAGTATTTT. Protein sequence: CASTVSGTDTQYF.

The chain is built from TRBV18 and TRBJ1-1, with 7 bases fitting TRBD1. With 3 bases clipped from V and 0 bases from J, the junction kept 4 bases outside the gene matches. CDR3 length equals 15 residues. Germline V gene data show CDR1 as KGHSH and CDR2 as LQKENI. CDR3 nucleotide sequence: TGTGCCAGCTCACCTCCCGGGACAGTGAACACTGAAGCTTTCTTT. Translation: CASSPPGTVNTEAFF.

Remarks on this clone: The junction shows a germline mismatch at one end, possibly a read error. DNA of the CDR3: TGTGCCAGCAGCCTCGACCACAGGGACGAAGGGATCTTC. It specifies CASSLDHRDEGIF. The gene calls are TRBV5-6 and TRBJ2-1; possibly TRBD1 for D (6 bases). The CDR3 is made up of 13 amino acids. From germline, CDR1 is SGHDT and CDR2 YYEEEE.

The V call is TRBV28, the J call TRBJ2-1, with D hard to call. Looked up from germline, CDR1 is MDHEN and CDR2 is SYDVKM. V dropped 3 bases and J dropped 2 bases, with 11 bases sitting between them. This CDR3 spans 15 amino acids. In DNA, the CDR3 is TGTGCCAGCAGTTTGCCCGATCAGACCTACAATGAGCAGTTCTTC. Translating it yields CASSLPDQTYNEQFF.